This TCR beta chain was documented in a study of blood T cell repertoires in COVID-19. Study context: The study drew acute and convalescent COVID-19 samples from the United States, Italy and Spain.

TCRdb's copy holds only in-frame clones and misses some; the assay was immunoSEQ multiplex PCR. The sample comprises tens of thousands of clones, approximately 86% of which are singletons, and roughly 3% rests with the top ten. The CDR3 sequence is 16 residues long. CDR1 is MGHRA, CDR2 YSYEKL, per germline. The V gene end was trimmed by 3 bases and the J gene end by 3 bases; junction bases not matched to a gene: 3. What was sequenced was peripheral blood. The chain combines TRBV4-1 with TRBJ2-1, with 12 bases fitting TRBD1. The sequence was obtained from a man aged 50 to 59 with active COVID-19. The CDR3 is CASSQGQGAYYNEQFF. The CDR3 coding sequence is TGCGCCAGCAGCCAGGGACAGGGGGCTTACTACAATGAGCAGTTCTTC.